One sample yielded the 17 T cell receptor beta chains listed below, sequenced in a study of OX40 agonist ivuxolimab in advanced cancers. The repertoire was sequenced with immunoSEQ multiplex PCR; TCRdb's copy has only in-frame clones and lacks some. This sample has some 100,000 clones; more than 80% occur once, and the top ten carry less than 5.5%. Here the sequenced sample was CD4+ or CD8+ T cells sorted from blood, taken in a trial of the OX40 agonist ivuxolimab. The receptors were gathered from an adult with an advanced solid tumor such as melanoma, head and neck, liver or kidney cancer.

The CDR3 DNA follows: TGTGCCAGCAGCTCCAGACTAGCGGGGGGGACAGATACGCAGTATTTT. It codes for CASSSRLAGGTDTQYF. J is TRBJ2-3 and V is TRBV13; 14 nucleotides agree with TRBD2. Germline-derived CDR1 and CDR2 are PRHDT and FYEKMQ (reference sequence). V gave up 4 bases and J gave up 3 bases; unmatched junction bases: 3. There are 16 residues in the CDR3. Using reference TRBV13 and TRBJ2-3 for the parts outside the CDR3, the full variable domain is AAGVIQSPRHLIKEKRETATLKCYPIPRHDTVYWYQQGPGQDPQFLISFYEKMQSDKGSIPDRFSAQQFSDYHSELNMSSLELGDSALYFCASSSRLAGGTDTQYFGPGTRLTVL.

This clone showed up just once. The V and J genes are TRBV11-2 and TRBJ2-7, with D hard to call. Between the trimmed V and J ends, which lost 7 bases and 0 bases, there was a span of 10 bases. From germline, CDR1 is SGHAT and CDR2 FQNNGV. This CDR3 is 13 amino acids long. The CDR3 bases are TGTGCCAGCAACGCTCAGCGCTCCTACGAGCAGTACTTC. Encoded protein: CASNAQRSYEQYF.

This chain uses TRBV7-9 with TRBJ2-5; TRBD1 agrees at 9 bases. This CDR3 comprises 14 residues. V was pared by 4 bases and J by 5 bases, with 5 bases of the junction left unmatched. Germline V lookup: CDR1 SEHNR, CDR2 FQNEAQ (reference sequence). DNA of the CDR3: TGTGCCAGCAGCTCTACAGGGGGCAGGGAGACCCAGTACTTC. Its translation: CASSSTGGRETQYF.

CDR3 sequence: CASSPLMTSGTDTQYF. The CDR3 coding sequence is TGTGCCAGCTCACCACTGATGACTAGCGGGACAGATACGCAGTATTTT. The chain carries TRBV18 and TRBJ2-3; 10 positions agree with TRBD2. With V trimmed by 1 base and J by 3 bases, 4 bases remained unmatched. The germline gives CDR1 KGHSH, CDR2 LQKENI. The CDR3 totals 16 residues. Variable domain in full (rest from reference TRBV18 and TRBJ2-3): NAGVMQNPRHLVRRRGQEARLRCSPMKGHSHVYWYRQLPEEGLKFMVYLQKENIIDESGMPKERFSAEFPKEGPSILRIQQVVRGDSAAYFCASSPLMTSGTDTQYFGPGTRLTVL.

The V and J genes are TRBV15 and TRBJ2-1, with 10 bases that match TRBD2. CDR3 length: 15 amino acids. The V gene's germline CDR1 is LNHNV and CDR2 YYDKDF (reference sequence). V was clipped by 1 base and J by 7 bases; unmatched bases: 4. The CDR3 DNA reads as TGTGCCACCAGCAGAGTTTCTAGCGGGGGAAATGAGCAGTTCTTC. The encoded protein is CATSRVSSGGNEQFF.

The count of this clone is one. The chain is built from TRBV7-2 and TRBJ2-1; 10 bases are a match to TRBD2. The CDR3 is 16 amino acids. Trimming took 5 bases from V and 2 from J; bases not matched to a gene: 6. The germline CDR1 and CDR2 sequences are SGHTA and FQGNSA. CDR3 region: CASSRGLAGAYNEQFF. The CDR3 DNA sequence: TGTGCCAGCAGCCGGGGCCTAGCGGGGGCCTACAATGAGCAGTTCTTC.

V gene TRBV19 combines with J gene TRBJ1-5, with D possibly being TRBD1 (6 bases). Germline V gives CDR1 LNHDA, CDR2 SQIVND (reference sequence). The V end was cut by 1 base, the J end by 6 bases, with 10 bases between. This CDR3 spans 14 amino acids. CDR3 region: CASSIVGAAQPQHF. CDR3 in DNA: TGTGCCAGTAGTATAGTGGGGGCAGCTCAGCCCCAGCATTTT.

The chain couples TRBV18 to TRBJ2-5; 8 positions match TRBD2. The junction had 14 bases not matched to a gene; V was cut back by 6 bases and J by 5 bases. Looked up from germline, CDR1 is KGHSH and CDR2 is LQKENI. The CDR3 is 16 residues long. In DNA, the CDR3 is TGTGCCAGCTCCCCCCAAAGCGGGAGCATTCTGGAGACCCAGTACTTC. The encoded protein is CASSPQSGSILETQYF. The variable domain in full, completed from reference TRBV18 and TRBJ2-5, reads NAGVMQNPRHLVRRRGQEARLRCSPMKGHSHVYWYRQLPEEGLKFMVYLQKENIIDESGMPKERFSAEFPKEGPSILRIQQVVRGDSAAYFCASSPQSGSILETQYFGPGTRLLVL.

The V and J genes are TRBV18 and TRBJ1-6, with D unclear. CDR1 and CDR2 (germline): KGHSH, LQKENI. This CDR3 has 14 residues. V shed 6 bases and J shed 5 bases, with 11 bases lying between them. The CDR3 bases are TGTGCCAGCTCGAATCTTAGAGATAATTCACCCCTCCACTTT. Translation: CASSNLRDNSPLHF.

The chain carries TRBV7-2 and TRBJ2-7; D unclear. CDR1 is SGHTA, CDR2 FQGNSA, per germline. The CDR3 loop spans 13 amino acids. Between the trimmed V and J ends, which lost 2 bases and 6 bases, there was a span of 11 bases. As DNA, the CDR3 is TGTGCCAGCAGCTTAAGTATCAGGACCGAGCAGTACTTC. Translation: CASSLSIRTEQYF.

The chain joins TRBV4-2 to TRBJ1-1, with 7 positions matching TRBD1. CDR3 length equals 16 residues. The V and J ends lost 7 bases and 4 bases, in that order; junction bases with no gene match: 15. Germline V gene sequence: CDR1 LGHNA, CDR2 YNFKEQ. The CDR3 DNA follows: TGTGCCAGCAACCGAATCCTTCAGGGGGTGGGCACTGAAGCTTTCTTT. This encodes CASNRILQGVGTEAFF.

On this clone: The same CDR3 is also encoded by other DNA sequences in this sample. The rearrangement links TRBV29-1 to TRBJ1-5, with a possible D match to TRBD1 (5 bases). V lost 4 bases and J 1 base, leaving 5 bases between the germline ends. Looked up from germline, CDR1 is SQVTM and CDR2 is ANQGSEA. The CDR3 spans 12 residues. The chain's CDR3 is CSVGGSNQPQHF. The CDR3 DNA reads as TGCAGCGTTGGGGGGAGCAATCAGCCCCAGCATTTT.

This chain links TRBV7-8 with TRBJ2-1; TRBD2 matches 12 bases. CDR1 and CDR2 from the germline V gene are SGHVS and FQNEAQ. The CDR3 has 17 residues. Trimming cost V 5 bases and J 1 base; bases outside gene matches: 6. In nucleotides, the CDR3 is TGTGCCAGCAGCCAATGGACTAGCGGGAAGTCCTACAATGAGCAGTTCTTC. Encoded protein: CASSQWTSGKSYNEQFF.

The V and J genes are TRBV4-1 and TRBJ2-7; D might be TRBD1 (6 bases). From germline, CDR1 is MGHRA and CDR2 YSYEKL. This CDR3 is built from 15 residues. V shed 1 base and J shed 2 bases, with 12 bases lying between them. The CDR3 DNA reads as TGCGCCAGCAGCCAAGCTCTGGCAGGGGCCTACGAGCAGTACTTC. The encoded protein is CASSQALAGAYEQYF.

The V call is TRBV6-5, the J call TRBJ2-7; D is uncertain. The CDR3 sequence is 12 residues long. The V end was cut by 5 bases, the J end by 6 bases, with 11 bases between. From germline, CDR1 is MNHEY and CDR2 SVGAGI. The CDR3 protein is CASSTGSAEQYF. In DNA form, the CDR3 reads TGTGCCAGCAGTACCGGTTCCGCCGAGCAGTACTTC.

The genes are TRBV5-6 and TRBJ2-3; D uncertain. Trimming left V 0 bases short and J 2 bases short, with 13 bases between. The CDR3 runs 16 residues. CDR1 is SGHDT, CDR2 YYEEEE, per germline. CDR3 in amino acids: CASSLGEVSFTDTQYF. The CDR3 DNA follows: TGTGCCAGCAGCTTGGGAGAGGTCAGCTTCACAGATACGCAGTATTTT.

The gene calls are TRBV18 and TRBJ2-5; 7 positions agree with TRBD1. Per germline, CDR1 KGHSH and CDR2 LQKENI. V dropped 3 bases and J dropped 5; count of bases not matched to a gene: 9. There are 15 residues in the CDR3. In DNA, the CDR3 is TGTGCCAGCTCACCCCGAACAGGGGTCCAGGAGACCCAGTACTTC. Its protein is CASSPRTGVQETQYF.